One sample yielded the 9 T cell receptor beta chains listed below, sequenced in a study of blood T cell repertoires in COVID-19. Clones were sequenced by immunoSEQ multiplex PCR, and TCRdb holds only the in-frame ones, with some missing. Of tens of thousands of clones listed, around nine tenths were seen once; the top ten hold 9% to 15%. The sample taken for sequencing was peripheral blood. Receptors were obtained from an older man with active or convalescent COVID-19.

The chain recombines TRBV11-2 with TRBJ2-1; D might be TRBD1 (6 bases). The germline V and J ends were trimmed by 3 bases and 7 bases, with 10 bases remaining between them. Germline V gene sequence: CDR1 SGHAT, CDR2 FQNNGV. The CDR3 consists of 13 residues. The DNA for the CDR3 is TGTGCCAGCAGCTTTTTACAGGGTAATGAGCAGTTCTTC. Translation: CASSFLQGNEQFF.

V usage is TRBV27 and J usage is TRBJ1-2, with TRBD1 matching 7 bases. The V and J ends lost 3 bases and 2 bases, in that order; junction bases with no gene match: 18. The CDR3 is made up of 19 amino acids. The V gene's germline CDR1 is MNHEY and CDR2 SMNVEV (reference sequence). The CDR3 is CASSFRQGQMASNNYGYTF. In nucleotides, the CDR3 is TGTGCCAGCAGTTTCAGACAGGGACAGATGGCGTCCAACAACTATGGCTACACCTTC.

The genes are TRBV7-9 and TRBJ1-4; 8 bases match TRBD1. Trimming took 5 bases from V and 8 from J; bases not matched to a gene: 4. This CDR3 has 13 amino acids. Germline V gene sequence: CDR1 SEHNR, CDR2 FQNEAQ (reference sequence). In DNA, the CDR3 is TGTGCCAGCAGCGGGACAGGAGGGGAAAAACTGTTTTTT. Translation gives CASSGTGGEKLFF.

The chain couples TRBV28 to TRBJ1-5; D is ambiguous. Trimming left V 3 bases short and J 3 bases short, with 6 bases between. The CDR3 extends over 13 amino acids. Germline CDR1 reads MDHEN; CDR2 reads SYDVKM. In nucleotides, the CDR3 is TGTGCCAGCAGTTTTCCTTTCAATCAGCCCCAGCATTTT. It yields the protein CASSFPFNQPQHF.

The chain uses TRBV28 and TRBJ1-1; 7 positions agree with TRBD1. V gave up 5 bases and J gave up 0 bases; unmatched junction bases: 12. Germline CDR1 is MDHEN and CDR2 is SYDVKM. The CDR3 is made up of 17 amino acids. DNA of the CDR3: TGTGCCAGCAGTAGGTATACAGGGGATAGTATGAACACTGAAGCTTTCTTT. Translated, it gives CASSRYTGDSMNTEAFF.

CDR3 sequence (DNA): TGTGCCAGCTCACCACCGTCGGGGGGGGGAAATCAGCCCCAGCATTTT. This translates into CASSPPSGGGNQPQHF. The gene calls are TRBV18 and TRBJ1-5, with TRBD1 as a possible D gene (5 bases). Trimming took 0 bases from V and 4 from J, leaving 13 bases between them. Looked up from germline, CDR1 is KGHSH and CDR2 is LQKENI. The CDR3 length is 16 residues.

J is TRBJ1-5 and V is TRBV4-1; TRBD1 might be the D (6 bases). Trimming pared 2 bases from V and 3 bases from J, leaving 20 bases between. This CDR3 has 18 residues. In germline, CDR1 is MGHRA, CDR2 YSYEKL. CDR3 coding DNA: TGCGCCAGCAGCCAATATATCAGGGGCCAGGCTCACAATCAGCCCCAGCATTTT. Encoded protein: CASSQYIRGQAHNQPQHF.

The chain carries TRBV15 and TRBJ2-1; TRBD2 aligns across 9 bases. The V gene end was trimmed by 0 bases and the J gene end by 0 bases; junction bases not matched to a gene: 12. Per germline, CDR1 LNHNV and CDR2 YYDKDF (reference sequence). CDR3 length: 20 residues. CDR3 amino acids: CATSRDRGERGDSSYNEQFF. The CDR3 DNA follows: TGTGCCACCAGCAGAGATCGTGGTGAGCGGGGGGACAGCTCCTACAATGAGCAGTTCTTC.

The chain carries TRBV28 and TRBJ1-5, with 7 positions matching TRBD1. Trimming took 4 bases from V and 5 from J; bases not matched to a gene: 14. The CDR3 runs 17 residues. Germline V lookup: CDR1 MDHEN, CDR2 SYDVKM. The CDR3 DNA reads TGTGCCAGCAGTTCCCTGGGTGAGGGGGCGAAGGATCAGCCCCAGCATTTT. It translates to CASSSLGEGAKDQPQHF.